One and the same sample provided the 17 T cell receptor beta chains below, sequenced in a study of graft-versus-host responses after intestinal transplantation. These receptors lack a known antigen. Method: immunoSEQ multiplex PCR; TCRdb's copy keeps in-frame clones and lacks some. The table includes tens of thousands of clones, about 90% detected once. Source: unstimulated CD8+ T cells sorted from spleen or lymph node cells, taken before transplant. All receptors derive from a human donor who was the organ donor for an intestinal transplant.

J is TRBJ1-1 and V is TRBV19; the D is unclear. Trimming left V 6 bases short and J 3 bases short, with 20 bases between. Germline values: CDR1 LNHDA, CDR2 SQIVND (reference sequence). The CDR3 is 16 amino acids. The CDR3 loop is CASRETNFGLDTEAFF. DNA of the CDR3: TGTGCCAGTAGGGAGACTAATTTTGGGCTCGACACTGAAGCTTTCTTT.

The chain couples TRBV19 to TRBJ2-1; tentatively, D is TRBD1 (5 bases). Germline-derived CDR1 and CDR2 are LNHDA and SQIVND (reference sequence). The CDR3 is 14 amino acids. Trimming left V 5 bases short and J 0 bases short, with 8 bases between. The CDR3 sequence is CASSFQGSYNEQFF. The CDR3 DNA sequence: TGTGCCAGTAGTTTCCAGGGCTCCTACAATGAGCAGTTCTTC.

The chain links TRBV6-5 to TRBJ2-7; 12 nucleotides align to TRBD1. Germline values: CDR1 MNHEY, CDR2 SVGAGI. The V and J ends lost 7 bases and 7 bases, in that order; junction bases with no gene match: 11. This CDR3 is built from 15 residues. The CDR3 is CASTQRGQGAWEQYV. The DNA of the CDR3 is TGTGCCAGCACCCAACGGGGACAGGGGGCGTGGGAGCAGTACGTC.

The genes are TRBV15 and TRBJ2-3, with TRBD1 matching 9 bases. The J segment lost 1 base and the V segment lost 8 bases, leaving 10 bases of the junction unmatched. Germline CDR1 is LNHNV and CDR2 is YYDKDF (reference sequence). The CDR3 sequence is 16 residues long. The CDR3 nucleotides are TGTGCCACCGGGGATACAGGGGGCTACGGCACAGATACGCAGTATTTT. This translates into CATGDTGGYGTDTQYF. The full variable domain, its missing parts supplied by reference TRBV15 and TRBJ2-3, is DAMVIQNPRYQVTQFGKPVTLSCSQTLNHNVMYWYQQKSSQAPKLLFHYYDKDFNNEADTPDNFQSRRPNTSFCFLDIRSPGLGDTAMYLCATGDTGGYGTDTQYFGPGTRLTVL.

The chain is built from TRBV27 and TRBJ1-1; 9 bases are shared with TRBD1. This CDR3 has 15 amino acids. V was pared by 5 bases and J by 4 bases, with 8 bases of the junction left unmatched. Germline values: CDR1 MNHEY, CDR2 SMNVEV (reference sequence). CDR3 sequence: CASSHRGRSSTEAFF. The CDR3 region has the DNA TGTGCCAGCAGTCACAGGGGGCGATCCAGCACTGAAGCTTTCTTT.

The chain links TRBV27 to TRBJ2-5, with D maybe TRBD1 (6 bases). Germline lookup yields CDR1 MNHEY and CDR2 SMNVEV (reference sequence). This CDR3 is 15 amino acids long. The V and J ends lost 7 bases and 2 bases respectively, with 17 bases between them. CDR3 DNA: TGTGCCAGCAAAACCTCGGACAGACCGCAAGAGACCCAGTACTTC. Protein sequence: CASKTSDRPQETQYF.

The rearrangement joins TRBV6-1 to TRBJ2-5; no reliable D call. Germline values: CDR1 MNHNS, CDR2 SASEGT. Deletions cut 0 bases from V and 5 bases from J, with 7 bases between. This CDR3 contains 13 residues. Written as DNA, the CDR3 is TGTGCCAGCAGTGAAGCGCTCGGGGAGACCCAGTACTTC. Its translation is CASSEALGETQYF.

This clone has only one observation. The rearrangement uses TRBV6-1 and TRBJ1-5, with 8 bases that match TRBD1. The CDR3 extends over 15 amino acids. The V and J ends lost 10 bases and 6 bases, in that order; junction bases with no gene match: 14. The germline gives CDR1 MNHNS, CDR2 SASEGT. The CDR3 reads CATTQGRGRSQPQHF. CDR3 in DNA: TGTGCCACCACACAGGGCAGGGGGCGCAGTCAGCCCCAGCATTTT.

This chain connects TRBV15 to TRBJ2-7, with D maybe TRBD2 (6 bases). This CDR3 comprises 11 residues. Per germline, CDR1 LNHNV and CDR2 YYDKDF (reference sequence). CDR3 amino acids: CATSMAGRLVV. The DNA of the CDR3 is TGTGCCACCAGCATGGCAGGGAGGTTGGTCGTC.

This sequence joins TRBV5-5 and TRBJ2-1; unclear D gene. The CDR3 has 15 residues. Trimming pared 0 bases from V and 4 bases from J, leaving 11 bases between. CDR1 SGHKS and CDR2 YYEKEE come from the germline V gene (reference sequence). For the CDR3, the DNA is TGTGCCAGCAGCTTGGACTACGGCGATTACAATGAGCAGTTCTTC. Translating gives CASSLDYGDYNEQFF. Together with reference TRBV5-5 and TRBJ2-1, the CDR3 gives the full variable domain: DAGVTQSPTHLIKTRGQQVTLRCSPISGHKSVSWYQQVLGQGPQFIFQYYEKEERGRGNFPDRFSARQFPNYSSELNVNALLLGDSALYLCASSLDYGDYNEQFFGPGTRLTVL.

The V and J genes are TRBV9 and TRBJ2-2; 10 bases line up with TRBD1. V was pared by 4 bases and J by 6 bases, with 3 bases of the junction left unmatched. Germline CDR1 and CDR2: SGDLS and YYNGEE. The CDR3 spans 14 residues. CDR3 DNA: TGTGCCAGCAGCATAGGACAGGGGGCCGGGGAGCTGTTTTTT. Protein: CASSIGQGAGELFF.

This chain links TRBV23-1 with TRBJ2-2; D not resolved. TRBV23-1 is an open reading frame, and its role is uncertain. Trimming removed 0 bases at V and 3 bases at J, with 8 bases between. The CDR3 totals 15 residues. The CDR3 DNA follows: TGCGCCAGCAGTCAATCAGCTAGTGACACCGGGGAGCTGTTTTTT. As protein: CASSQSASDTGELFF.

This clone turned up a few times. V usage is TRBV7-9 and J usage is TRBJ2-5, with D tentatively TRBD2 (6 bases). CDR1 SEHNR and CDR2 FQNEAQ come from the germline V gene (reference sequence). V dropped 2 bases and J dropped 5 bases, with 15 bases sitting between them. The CDR3 is 15 amino acids. This chain's CDR3 is CASSLTAGRFETQYF. In DNA form, the CDR3 reads TGTGCCAGCAGCTTAACGGCGGGGAGATTTGAGACCCAGTACTTC.

The rearrangement links TRBV30 to TRBJ1-2; TRBD1 might be the D (6 bases). V shed 0 bases and J shed 3 bases, with 11 bases lying between them. CDR1 and CDR2 from the germline V gene are GTSNPN and SVGIG (reference sequence). CDR3 size: 14 residues. CDR3 protein: CAWSVPQGYYGYTF. CDR3 sequence (DNA): TGTGCCTGGAGTGTCCCACAGGGCTACTATGGCTACACCTTC.

The chain employs TRBV19 and TRBJ1-1; D not resolved. CDR1 LNHDA and CDR2 SQIVND come from the germline V gene (reference sequence). The CDR3 consists of 13 residues. The V end lost 5 bases, the J end lost 4 bases, and 11 bases lay between the germline ends. The CDR3 coding sequence is TGTGCCAGTAGTCCCTGGGCCAGCACTGAAGCTTTCTTT. The encoded protein is CASSPWASTEAFF. The full variable domain, its missing parts supplied by reference TRBV19 and TRBJ1-1, is DGGITQSPKYLFRKEGQNVTLSCEQNLNHDAMYWYRQDPGQGLRLIYYSQIVNDFQKGDIAEGYSVSREKKESFPLTVTSAQKNPTAFYLCASSPWASTEAFFGQGTRLTVV.

The chain joins TRBV2 to TRBJ2-3, with TRBD2 matching over 12 bases. The CDR3 runs to 19 residues. In germline, CDR1 is SNHLY, CDR2 FYNNEI. The V and J ends lost 4 bases and 0 bases, in that order; junction bases with no gene match: 11. The CDR3 is CASSGLAGVTETSTDTQYF. In nucleotides, the CDR3 is TGTGCCAGCAGTGGACTAGCGGGGGTTACTGAGACTAGCACAGATACGCAGTATTTT.

The V gene is TRBV5-1, the J gene TRBJ2-1, with TRBD1 matching over 9 bases. CDR3 size: 19 residues. CDR1 is SGHRS and CDR2 is YFSETQ in the germline V gene. Trimming removed 2 bases from V and 7 bases from J; junction bases left unmatched: 19. CDR3 loop: CASSFLRDRVPLGGNEQFF. CDR3 in DNA: TGCGCCAGCAGCTTCTTACGGGACAGGGTTCCTCTCGGAGGGAATGAGCAGTTCTTC.